This T cell receptor beta chain was recorded in a study of blood T cell repertoires in COVID-19. The trim removed 8 bases at V and 2 bases at J, leaving 6 bases unmatched. Germline CDR1 is MDHEN and CDR2 is SYDVKM. The CDR3 spans 14 residues. Seattle's cohort entered during active infection and was followed longitudinally. Libraries were prepared by immunoSEQ multiplex PCR; TCRdb keeps only in-frame clonotypes and omits some of them. The sample lists about 200,000 clones, roughly 92% occurring once. The source is a man aged 55 to 70 with COVID-19, enrolled during active disease. This chain connects TRBV28 to TRBJ1-2; 9 nucleotides align to TRBD1. Source material: peripheral blood. CDR3 nucleotide sequence: TGTGCCAGCGATGTGGGACAGGGAAACTATGGCTACACCTTC. Translating gives CASDVGQGNYGYTF.